What follows are 30 T cell receptor delta chains derived from one specimen sequenced in a study of γδ T cells in repeated Plasmodium falciparum infection listed by TCRdb under 2021. Receptor amplification or capture employed multiplex PCR. These reads were obtained on an Illumina MiSeq. Public reads were reanalyzed in TCRdb with CATT, and rows carrying the same DNA were merged afterwards. The sample includes around 50,000 delta-chain clones, with approximately 1.5% observed a single time. Clones ranked in the top ten supply around 16% of the sample. For bulk TCR repertoire analysis, Vgamma9/Vdelta2+ and Vdelta2-negative gammadelta T cell populations were flow-sorted out of peripheral blood mononuclear cells. The sample was gamma-delta T cells from blood. The receptors here all came from a pool of human donors (malaria-infected and uninfected, not separated).

This clone has a count of ten or more. Translating this DNA gives a protein that differs at residue 15 from the TCRdb one, which belongs to a much larger clone; a read error is likely, and the protein shown is this translation. V and J are TRDV3 and TRDJ1; 9 nucleotides line up with TRDD3. Looked up from germline, CDR1 is TVYSNPD and CDR2 is GDNSRS (reference sequence). CDR3 length: 16 residues. The CDR3 loop is CAPLSTGDTYTDKLTF. CDR3 nucleotides: TGTGCCCCCTTATCCACCGGGGATACGTACACCGATAAACTCACCTTT.

As to this clone: TCRdb shows a much larger clone's protein in place of this DNA's translation, and the two differ at residue 11, likely through a read error; the protein shown is translated from the DNA. The CDR3 reads CALGRPSVLGGYTDKLIF. The DNA for the CDR3 is TGTGCTCTTGGGAGACCTTCAGTACTGGGGGGTTACACCGATAAACTCATCTTT. The genes are TRDV1 and TRDJ1, with TRDD3 matching over 8 bases. The CDR3 is made up of 18 amino acids. V trimming: 5 bases; J trimming: 0 bases; junction bases outside the gene matches: 14. Germline-derived CDR1 and CDR2 are TSWWSYY and QGS.

With regard to this clone: A far larger clone is a single base away, which makes a read error likely. Other DNA sequences in the same sample also yield this CDR3. The chain employs TRDV2 and TRDJ1, with TRDD3 matching 12 bases. Germline V gives CDR1 GEAIGNYY, CDR2 EKD. The CDR3 contains 17 residues. After removal of 0 bases from V and 4 bases from J, the junction contained 8 bases not matched to a gene. This chain's CDR3 is CACDTGSVWGIRDKLIF. The CDR3 nucleotides are TGTGCCTGTGACACCGGATCGGTCTGGGGGATACGCGATAAACTCATCTTT.

The V and J genes are TRDV1 and TRDJ1; TRDD3 aligns across 13 bases. Matching the DNA to germline supplied the J gene, which TCRdb does not give. Germline loops: CDR1 TSWWSYY, CDR2 QGS. The J segment lost 4 bases and the V segment lost 6 bases, leaving 26 bases of the junction unmatched. CDR3 size: 22 residues. The CDR3 nucleotides are TGTGCTCTTGGCCGCTCCCCTTTAACCTCCCCCTTACTGGGGGATACGGGCGATAAACTCATCTTT. This codes for CALGRSPLTSPLLGDTGDKLIF.

This clone has a count of ten or more. A read error likely explains why the TCRdb protein, taken from a much larger clone, differs from this DNA's translation at residue 5; the protein shown is translated from the DNA. This chain connects TRDV2 to TRDJ1, with 13 bases matching TRDD3. The CDR3 runs 17 residues. The V segment lost 3 bases and the J segment 3 bases; nucleotides outside the gene matches: 9. In germline, CDR1 is GEAIGNYY, CDR2 EKD. In DNA form, the CDR3 reads TGTGCCTGTGACGCCGATTCTACTGGGGGATACGCCGATAAACTCATCTTT. It codes for CACDADSTGGYADKLIF.

This clone appeared a few times. TCRdb shows a much larger clone's protein in place of this DNA's translation, and the two differ at residue 11, likely through a read error; the protein shown is translated from the DNA. This rearrangement joins TRDV3 to TRDJ1; tentatively, D is TRDD3 (5 bases). CDR1 TVYSNPD and CDR2 GDNSRS come from the germline V gene (reference sequence). The CDR3 extends over 20 amino acids. V dropped 4 bases and J dropped 0 bases, with 33 bases sitting between them. The CDR3 is CASPRYRPYWRIRYTDKLIF. The DNA of the CDR3 is TGTGCCTCCCCACGTTACCGTCCTTACTGGAGGATCCGATACACCGATAAACTCATCTTT.

With regard to this clone: TCRdb lists the protein of a much larger clone for this DNA, which differs at residue 6, so this is likely a read error; the protein given here is translated from the DNA itself. The DNA of the CDR3 is TGTGCTTATCGGGCGCACCTAGCGCTCCTGCCTCCCGGGTCAAAAGTGGTATTCAGGTACACCGATAAACTCATCTTT. It translates to CAYRAHLALLPPGSKVVFRYTDKLIF. This chain uses TRAV38-2/DV8 with TRDJ1; no firm D call. This CDR3 is built from 26 residues. The germline V gene encodes CDR1 TSESDYY and CDR2 QEAYKQQN. Trimming stripped 7 bases from V and 0 bases from J, with 49 bases between.

For this clone: Given a far larger clone just one base away, this is likely a sequencing read error. Other DNA variants within this sample encode the same CDR3. The chain has TRDV1 and TRDJ1, with 13 bases lining up with TRDD3. CDR3 length: 18 residues. Per the germline V gene, CDR1 is TSWWSYY and CDR2 is QGS. After removal of 2 bases from V and 10 bases from J, the junction contained 16 bases not matched to a gene. The CDR3 nucleotides are TGTGCTCTTGGGGAAGCCTACCCCCACTGGGGGATACGGCGAGCACTCATCTTT. It is translated as CALGEAYPHWGIRRALIF.

CDR3 nucleotides: TGTGCCTGTGACCCCGCGGGGACCCAATTGTACACCGATAAACTCATCTTT. Translation: CACDPAGTQLYTDKLIF. The V call is TRDV2, the J call TRDJ1; maybe TRDD3 (5 bases). The J gene, left out of TCRdb, was set here by checking the DNA against germline. The germline V gene encodes CDR1 GEAIGNYY and CDR2 EKD. V was shortened by 3 bases and J by 0 bases, with 19 bases between the two germline ends. The CDR3 has 17 amino acids.

A note on this clone: The protein held in TCRdb is that of a much larger clone and does not match this DNA's translation at residue 5, likely because of a read error; the protein shown is translated from the DNA. This chain links TRDV1 with TRDJ1; TRDD3 agrees at 13 bases. The J gene is absent in TCRdb and was assigned here via DNA matching to germline. The CDR3 sequence is 21 residues long. Germline values: CDR1 TSWWSYY, CDR2 QGS. The V gene end was trimmed by 9 bases and the J gene end by 5 bases; junction bases not matched to a gene: 27. CDR3 nucleotide sequence: TGTGCTCTGCGGATCCTTCCTACGATAATAACTGGGGGATACGCAACTGATAAACTCATCTTT. Its translation: CALRILPTIITGGYATDKLIF.

This clone appeared many times. A far larger clone differs by one base, so this is likely a read error. At the DNA level, this CDR3 is encoded by other sequences in the same sample as well. The chain uses TRDV1 and TRDJ3; unclear D gene. V lost 4 bases and J 2 bases, leaving 12 bases between the germline ends. CDR1 and CDR2 (germline): TSWWSYY, QGS. The CDR3 runs to 17 residues. The CDR3 bases are TGTGCTCTTGGGGTAAACCATAGGCCCTGGGACACCCGACAGATGTTTTTC. It translates to CALGVNHRPWDTRQMFF.

Ten or more counts support this clone. The rearrangement uses TRDV1 and TRDJ4, with 9 bases matching TRDD2. The germline V gene has CDR1 TSWWSYY and CDR2 QGS. Trimming took 1 base from V and 0 from J; bases not matched to a gene: 18. The CDR3 covers 20 residues. The CDR3: CALGERLPTWGSPLARPLIF. CDR3 in DNA: TGTGCTCTTGGGGAACGCCTTCCTACTTGGGGGTCCCCCCTAGCCAGACCCCTGATCTTT.

The sample holds a few counts of this clone. This DNA's translation differs at residue 11 from TCRdb's protein, which comes from a much larger clone; a read error is likely, and the protein shown is translated from the DNA. The genes are TRDV1 and TRDJ1, with 8 bases that match TRDD3. Trimming took 1 base from V and 0 from J; bases not matched to a gene: 34. This CDR3 spans 26 amino acids. Germline V gene data show CDR1 as TSWWSYY and CDR2 as QGS. The CDR3 bases are TGTGCTCTTGGGGAACCTTCACCCTTTTCTATGTTTATACTACTGGGGGCCCCGGCGTACACCGATAAACTCATCTTT. As protein: CALGEPSPFSMFILLGAPAYTDKLIF.

This clone was counted only a few times. One base separates it from a far larger clone, so it is likely a read error. Other DNA sequences in this sample translate to the same CDR3. The J gene is uncalled and the V gene is TRAV38-2/DV8; the table assigns TRDD3, which was not confirmed against the DNA. This CDR3 has 20 residues. Germline CDR1 reads TSESDYY; CDR2 reads QEAYKQQN. CDR3 nucleotides: TGTGCTTATAGGAGCGCTGATAAAGAAAACTGGGGGAGGTACACCGATAAACTCATCTTC. Its protein is CAYRSADKENWGRYTDKLIF.

This clone came up a few times. The protein TCRdb lists belongs to a much larger clone and differs from this DNA's translation at residue 6, which points to a read error; the protein shown is made from the DNA. This chain connects TRDV1 to TRDJ1; 12 bases agree with TRDD3. TCRdb carries no J gene annotation; the J gene was assigned here by matching the DNA with germline. CDR3 length equals 28 residues. J gave up 6 bases and V 5 bases, and 46 bases lay outside the gene matches. The germline gives CDR1 TSWWSYY, CDR2 QGS. The CDR3 nucleotides read TGTGCTCTTGGGAACCTACGGACATTACGGGGGCTTACCTATTACTGGGGGATACAAAGAGAGTATACGCATAAACTCATCTTT. Protein sequence: CALGNLRTLRGLTYYWGIQREYTHKLIF.

Only one count was recorded for this clone. Because the CDR3's place on the DNA is in doubt, the DNA is left out and the CDR3 is given as listed by TCRdb. The J gene has no call, while the V gene is TRAV29/DV5; the table gives TRDD3 as D, unverified against the DNA. The CDR3 is 23 amino acids long, termini counted. CDR1 NSMFDY and CDR2 ISSIKDK come from the germline V gene. The CDR3 loop reads CSVLLCSKLSKYWGYDHTDKLIF.

This clone occurred many times. The TCRdb record carries a much larger clone's protein, which differs from this DNA's translation at residue 3; a read error is the likely cause, and the protein listed here is the DNA translation. This chain joins TRDV2 and TRDJ1; 13 nucleotides agree with TRDD3. CDR1 and CDR2 from the germline V gene are GEAIGNYY and EKD. The CDR3 totals 19 residues. CDR3 region: CARDTLLGDTPRYTDKLIF. As DNA, the CDR3 is TGTGCCCGTGACACCTTACTGGGGGATACGCCCCGATACACCGATAAACTCATCTTT.

About this clone: The TCRdb record carries a much larger clone's protein, which differs from this DNA's translation at residue 5; a read error is the likely cause, and the protein listed here is the DNA translation. The rearrangement links TRDV1 to TRDJ1, with TRDD3 matching over 10 bases. The J gene, left out of TCRdb, was set here by checking the DNA against germline. CDR3 length equals 21 residues. Unmatched junction bases numbered 26, after V lost 4 bases and J lost 6 bases. CDR1 is TSWWSYY, CDR2 QGS, per germline. The CDR3 nucleotides read TGTGCTCTTGGGGGACTATGTGGGTGCCTGGGGGATATAGGGCGGGGGCATAAACTCATCTTT. Its protein product is CALGGLCGCLGDIGRGHKLIF.

Many counts were recorded for this clone. A far more abundant clone sits one base away, making this likely a read error. Other nucleotide sequences from this sample produce the same CDR3. This chain joins TRDV1 and TRDJ1, with 7 bases fitting TRDD3. Germline V gives CDR1 TSWWSYY, CDR2 QGS. The V segment lost 0 bases and the J segment 0 bases; nucleotides outside the gene matches: 19. CDR3 length: 21 residues. The CDR3, as DNA: TGTGCTCTTGGGGAACTAGGCCTTCATCTACTGGGGATCCTGTACACCGATAAACTCATCTTT. Its translation: CALGELGLHLLGILYTDKLIF.

This clone came up a few times. TCRdb's protein, taken from a much larger clone, differs from this DNA's translation at residue 11, likely owing to a read error; the protein displayed comes from the DNA. The gene calls are TRDV1 and TRDJ2; possible D gene TRDD3, 5 bases. Germline V lookup: CDR1 TSWWSYY, CDR2 QGS. The CDR3 is 14 residues long. The CDR3 nucleotides are TGTGCTCTAGGGGGCTCCGGACCGATAGCACGACTCTTCTTT. It is translated as CALGGSGPIARLFF.

A word on this clone: The sample has other DNA sequences that encode this CDR3 too. The genes are TRDV1 and TRDJ1, with a tentative D call TRDD3 (6 bases). No J gene was available from TCRdb, and it was assigned here by a germline match of the DNA. This CDR3 contains 16 residues. Germline CDR1 reads TSWWSYY; CDR2 reads QGS. The germline V and J ends were trimmed by 5 bases and 1 base, with 17 bases remaining between them. The CDR3 protein is CALGKGLLGATDKLIF. CDR3 nucleotide sequence: TGTGCTCTTGGGAAGGGACTATTGGGGGCCACCGATAAACTCATCTTT.

At least ten counts were recorded for this clone. The chain links TRDV1 to TRDJ1, with TRDD3 matching 8 bases. Losses at the gene ends were 3 bases for V and 2 bases for J; bases not matched to a gene: 11. CDR1 is TSWWSYY and CDR2 is QGS in the germline V gene. This CDR3 is built from 17 residues. In DNA, the CDR3 is TGTGCTCTTGGGGAGCGGCGGTGGGGGATCGGAACCGATAAACTCATCTTT. It is translated as CALGERRWGIGTDKLIF.

To note about this clone: A far larger clone is just one base off, so this is likely a read error. The identical CDR3 is also encoded by other nucleotide sequences in the sample. The gene calls are TRDV2 and TRDJ3; 13 nucleotides match TRDD3. TCRdb carries no J gene annotation; the J gene was assigned here by matching the DNA with germline. The V gene's germline CDR1 is GEAIGNYY and CDR2 EKD. The CDR3 is made up of 21 amino acids. CDR3 in amino acids: CACAATGGYARSSWDTRQMFF. The CDR3 coding sequence is TGTGCCTGTGCCGCTACTGGGGGATACGCTCGGAGTTCCTGGGACACCCGGCAGATGTTTTTC.

This clone was counted at least ten times. The mismatch at residue 12 between this DNA's translation and the TCRdb protein of a much larger clone likely reflects a read error; the protein shown is translated from the DNA. V usage is TRDV1 and J usage is TRDJ1, with 13 nucleotides matching TRDD3. TCRdb carries no J gene annotation; the J gene was assigned here by matching the DNA with germline. Germline V gives CDR1 TSWWSYY, CDR2 QGS. The J segment lost 9 bases and the V segment lost 3 bases, leaving 22 bases of the junction unmatched. The CDR3 length is 20 residues. The CDR3 region is CALGELLLLHNHWGIRELIF. The CDR3 region has the DNA TGTGCTCTTGGGGAGTTATTACTATTACACAACCACTGGGGGATACGGGAACTCATCTTT.

This clone was detected many times. TCRdb lists the protein of a much larger clone for this DNA, which differs at residue 10, so this is likely a read error; the protein given here is translated from the DNA itself. The genes are TRDV1 and TRDJ1; D might be TRDD3 (5 bases). The CDR3 contains 20 residues. V gave up 3 bases and J gave up 0 bases, with 26 bases separating them. In germline, CDR1 is TSWWSYY, CDR2 QGS. The DNA of the CDR3 is TGTGCTCTTGGGGAGGCTAGGAGGCTGAGGGATCCTTGGTACACCGATAAACTCATCTTT. Protein: CALGEARRLRDPWYTDKLIF.

This clone appeared a few times. The protein TCRdb gives is from a much larger clone and does not agree with this DNA's translation at residue 7, likely a read error; the protein shown here comes from the DNA. This chain connects TRDV1 to TRDJ2; 7 bases line up with TRDD3. The germline V gene has CDR1 TSWWSYY and CDR2 QGS. Trimming cost V 3 bases and J 6 bases; bases outside gene matches: 19. This CDR3 has 19 residues. CDR3 sequence (DNA): TGTGCTCTTGGGGAGCGGAGAAGGGCCAGGGTCTGGGGGTCAGCACAACTCTTCTTT. Translated, it gives CALGERRRARVWGSAQLFF.

Points on this clone: This DNA's translation differs at residue 3 from TCRdb's protein, which comes from a much larger clone; a read error is likely, and the protein shown is translated from the DNA. The rearrangement joins TRDV2 to TRDJ1, with TRDD2 identical over 9 bases. Germline matching of the DNA provided the J gene here, since TCRdb leaves it blank. Germline V gene data show CDR1 as GEAIGNYY and CDR2 as EKD. The CDR3 length is 20 residues. The CDR3 is CARDARAFLRRIQHTDKLIF. The CDR3 bases are TGTGCCCGTGACGCCAGGGCCTTCCTACGAAGGATACAGCACACCGATAAACTCATCTTT.

Turning to this clone: One base away lies a much larger clone, so this may be a sequencing read error. The chain joins TRDV1 to TRDJ1, with 8 bases that match TRDD3. TCRdb supplies no J gene; here it was assigned by aligning the nucleotide sequence to germline. The CDR3 length is 23 residues. Germline loops: CDR1 TSWWSYY, CDR2 QGS. V lost 4 bases to trimming and J lost 3 bases; unmatched junction nucleotides: 31. The CDR3, as DNA: TGTGCTCTTGGGGCAAACGAGCCTCCCCTGACTGAGAGATGGTGGGGGATGGCCGATAAACTCATCTTT. Residues: CALGANEPPLTERWWGMADKLIF.

Many counts were recorded for this clone. The gene calls are TRDV1 and TRDJ1; 10 nucleotides line up with TRDD3. The CDR3 sequence is 15 residues long. V trimming: 5 bases; J trimming: 5 bases; junction bases outside the gene matches: 8. Germline-derived CDR1 and CDR2 are TSWWSYY and QGS. The CDR3 loop reads CALGTGGIRSDKLIF. Written as DNA, the CDR3 is TGTGCTCTTGGGACCGGGGGGATACGTTCGGATAAACTCATCTTT.

This clone occurred many times. TCRdb records a much larger clone's protein for this DNA, with a difference at residue 17 that likely arises from a read error; the protein given is the translation of the DNA. V usage is TRDV1 and J usage is TRDJ1; 13 bases are shared with TRDD3. The length of the CDR3 is 19 residues. CDR1 and CDR2 (germline): TSWWSYY, QGS. The CDR3 DNA reads as TGTGCTCTTGGGGATCCGTGGTCGGGTACTGGGGGATACGGCGTAAAACCCATCTTT. This encodes CALGDPWSGTGGYGVKPIF.